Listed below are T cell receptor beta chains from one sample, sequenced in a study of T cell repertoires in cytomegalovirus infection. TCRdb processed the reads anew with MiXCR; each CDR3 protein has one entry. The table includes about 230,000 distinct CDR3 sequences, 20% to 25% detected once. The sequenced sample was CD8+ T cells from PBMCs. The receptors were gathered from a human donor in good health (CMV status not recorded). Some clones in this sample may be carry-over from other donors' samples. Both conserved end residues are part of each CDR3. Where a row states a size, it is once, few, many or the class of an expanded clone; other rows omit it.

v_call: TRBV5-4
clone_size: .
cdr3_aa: CASSFSVGTGFLNTGELFF

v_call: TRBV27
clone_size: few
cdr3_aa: CASSLSVGNTGELFF

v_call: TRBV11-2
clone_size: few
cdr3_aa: CASSAAGVQYF

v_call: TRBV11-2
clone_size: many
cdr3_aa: CASSLTTEAFF

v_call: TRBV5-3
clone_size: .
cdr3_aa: CASSSLQGSSYNEQFF

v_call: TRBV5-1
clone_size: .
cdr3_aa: CASSPGAGGLEQYF

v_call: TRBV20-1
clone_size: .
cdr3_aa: CSARDGETTKYF

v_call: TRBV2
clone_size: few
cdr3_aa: CASSDWPLGGGSYNEQFF

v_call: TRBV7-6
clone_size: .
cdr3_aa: CASSQDWAGLNTGELFF

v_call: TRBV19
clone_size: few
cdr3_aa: CASSLTGPYNEQFF

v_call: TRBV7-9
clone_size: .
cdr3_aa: CASSLLEQFF

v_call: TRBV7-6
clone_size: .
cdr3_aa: CASSFGPEQETQYF

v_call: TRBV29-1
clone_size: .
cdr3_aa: CSVEGLAGGIGETQYF

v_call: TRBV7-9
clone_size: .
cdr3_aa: CASKGDNEKLFF

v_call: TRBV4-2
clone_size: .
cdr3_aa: CASSQDRRGRTGELFF

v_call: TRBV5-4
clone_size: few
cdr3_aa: CASSEDRANYGYTF

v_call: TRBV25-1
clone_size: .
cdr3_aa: CASSELGSGGHSYEQYF

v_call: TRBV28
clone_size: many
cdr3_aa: CASTYYANTEAFF

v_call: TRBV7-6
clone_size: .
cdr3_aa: CASSPALETQYF

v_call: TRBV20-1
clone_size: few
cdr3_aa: CSAIDTGEVNSPLHF

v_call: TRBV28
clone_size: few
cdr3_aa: CASSYNRGDGWTEAFF

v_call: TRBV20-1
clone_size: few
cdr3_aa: CSARDKTSGGVGELFF

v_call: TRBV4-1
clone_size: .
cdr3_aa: CASSQDRPVYNEQFF

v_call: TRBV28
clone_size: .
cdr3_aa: CASSLVAEYNEQFF

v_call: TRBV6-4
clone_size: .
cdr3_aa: CASSDRAGGLLHNEQFF

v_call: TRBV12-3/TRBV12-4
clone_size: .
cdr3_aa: CASSQITGRETQYF

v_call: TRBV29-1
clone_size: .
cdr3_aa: CSVEGWRTGKTSSYNEQFF

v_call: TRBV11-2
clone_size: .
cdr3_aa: CASRSQGGGRNTGELFF

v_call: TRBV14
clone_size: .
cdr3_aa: CASSDGQGRETQYF

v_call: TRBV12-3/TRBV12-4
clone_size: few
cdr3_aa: CASSLGLAGDYNEQFF

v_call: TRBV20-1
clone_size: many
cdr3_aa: CSAAAGITEAFF

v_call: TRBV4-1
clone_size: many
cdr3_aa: CASRGQGNTEAFF

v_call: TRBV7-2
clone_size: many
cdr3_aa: CASSRLPGGPYEQYF

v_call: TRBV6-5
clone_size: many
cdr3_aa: CASSYSRGAPTDTQYF

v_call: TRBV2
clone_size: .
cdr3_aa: CASREENQETQYF

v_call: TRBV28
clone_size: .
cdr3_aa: CASSYLPAGLKYEQYF

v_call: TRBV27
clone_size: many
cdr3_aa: CASSYLAGLQETQYF

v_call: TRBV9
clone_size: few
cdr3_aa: CASSPGTGMPPLHF

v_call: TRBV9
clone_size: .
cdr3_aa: CASSPTTSGNTIYF

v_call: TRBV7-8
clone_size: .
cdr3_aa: CASSPNPGLAETQYF

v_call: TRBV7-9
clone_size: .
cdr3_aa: CASSLEGNQDEQFF

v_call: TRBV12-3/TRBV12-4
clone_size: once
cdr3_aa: CASSDVADRENYGYTF

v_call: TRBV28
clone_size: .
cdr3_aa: CASSLVQGVGYTF

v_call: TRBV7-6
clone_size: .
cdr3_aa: CASSLVPGLNTEAFF

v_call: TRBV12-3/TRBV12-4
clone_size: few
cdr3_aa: CASSFEGTENYEQYF

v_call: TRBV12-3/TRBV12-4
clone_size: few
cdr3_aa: CASSLNGNSNQPQHF

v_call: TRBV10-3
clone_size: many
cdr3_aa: CAISETSSGGATDTQYF

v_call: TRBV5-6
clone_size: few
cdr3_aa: CASSLGTGTNQPQHF

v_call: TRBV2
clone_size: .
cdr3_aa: CASRAGTGSSDTQYF

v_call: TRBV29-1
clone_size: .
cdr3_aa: CSVEDQGGYEQFF

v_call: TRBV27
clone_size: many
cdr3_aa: CASSLDRGYTEAFF

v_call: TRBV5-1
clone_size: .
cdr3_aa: CASSPVGAGRNSYEQYF

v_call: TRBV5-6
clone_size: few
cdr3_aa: CASSYQSGAVVPLYRYGYTF